What follows describes a single T cell receptor beta chain. The data originate from a study of blood T cell repertoires in COVID-19. This table comes from immunoSEQ multiplex PCR, and its TCRdb copy is limited to in-frame clones, with some not included. This table holds about 280,000 clones, 85% found once. Germline V gene sequence: CDR1 GTSNPN, CDR2 SVGIG (reference sequence). The CDR3 has 14 amino acids. The V end was cut by 0 bases, the J end by 2 bases, with 11 bases between. The specimen sequenced was peripheral blood. The receptor was derived from a man aged 50-59 years with active or convalescent COVID-19. V usage is TRBV30 and J usage is TRBJ2-7, with D possibly matching TRBD1 (6 bases). CDR3 coding DNA: TGTGCCTGGAGTGTATGGGGGCGCCCCTACGAGCAGTACTTC. It codes for CAWSVWGRPYEQYF.